This T cell receptor (beta chain) was profiled in a study of shared clonotypes between healthy human individuals. Libraries were prepared by immunoSEQ multiplex PCR; TCRdb keeps only in-frame clonotypes and omits some of them. The data contain 660,000 or so clones, about 96% of them singletons. Germline CDR1 reads LNHDA; CDR2 reads SQIVND (reference sequence). V lost 9 bases, J lost 1 base, and 9 bases lay in between. The CDR3 runs to 13 residues. Points from the study as a whole: A handful of donors showed sharing of about 4.7% of naive CD4 clonotypes.

CD45RO negativity and positive selection for CCR7 defined naive CD8 cells, a population that excluded terminally differentiated effector memory CD45RA+ cells. None of the donors, who were healthy HIV-negative adults, had recently had acute infections or vaccinations. Remarks on this clone: Its target is unknown.

The clonotype comes from a woman in her thirties in good health. The sample was naive CD8+ T cells sorted from blood. V is TRBV19 and J is TRBJ2-2; D might be TRBD1 (5 bases). The CDR3 DNA follows: TGTGCCAGCGGAAGGGGGAACACCGGGGAGCTGTTTTTT. It is translated as CASGRGNTGELFF.